This T cell receptor (beta chain) was recorded in a study of neurological immune-mediated disorders. The time point denotes: longitudinal time-point 3. PBMCs stored at -80 C, numbering 2 million, were the origin of the unsorted libraries. Study-level points and caveats: Multiple sclerosis patients had less TCR clonal expansion than even healthy controls, unlike HTLV-1-associated myelopathy.

Synthesis of cDNA used 5'RACE (with 10-nucleotide random UMIs). From 15-18 subjects, over 200 million TCR-beta sequences were obtained in each sequencing run. TCRdb itself ran the 5' RACE reads through MiXCR, one entry per CDR3 protein. This sample has roughly 53,000 distinct CDR3 sequences, with approximately 8.4% found just once. V lost 5 bases, J lost 0 bases, and 8 bases lay in between. Germline values: CDR1 SGHRS, CDR2 YFSETQ. The CDR3 consists of 13 residues. In this sample, this clonotype turned up many times. Antigen unknown. This clonotype originated in a woman aged 40 to 49 in good health. Specimen: PBMCs. This chain connects TRBV5-1 to TRBJ1-2; D is unclear. The CDR3 coding sequence is TGCGCCAGCAGTGGATCAGCTAACTATGGCTACACCTTC. As protein: CASSGSANYGYTF.